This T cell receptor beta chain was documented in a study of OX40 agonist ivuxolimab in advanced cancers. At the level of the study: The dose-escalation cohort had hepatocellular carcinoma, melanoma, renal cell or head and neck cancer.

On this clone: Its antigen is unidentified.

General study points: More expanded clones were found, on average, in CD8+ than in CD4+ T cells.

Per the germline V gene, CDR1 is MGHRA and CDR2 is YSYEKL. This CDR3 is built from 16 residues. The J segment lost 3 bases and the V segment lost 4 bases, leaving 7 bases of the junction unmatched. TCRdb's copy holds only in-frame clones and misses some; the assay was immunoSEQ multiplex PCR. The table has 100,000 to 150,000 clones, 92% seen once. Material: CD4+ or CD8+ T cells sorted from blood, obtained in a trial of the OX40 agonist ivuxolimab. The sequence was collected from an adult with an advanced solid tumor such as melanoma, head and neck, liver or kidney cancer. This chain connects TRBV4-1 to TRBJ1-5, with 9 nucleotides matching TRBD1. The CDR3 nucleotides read TGCGCCAGCAGCCGATCCGGACAGGGGAACAATCAGCCCCAGCATTTT. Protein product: CASSRSGQGNNQPQHF.